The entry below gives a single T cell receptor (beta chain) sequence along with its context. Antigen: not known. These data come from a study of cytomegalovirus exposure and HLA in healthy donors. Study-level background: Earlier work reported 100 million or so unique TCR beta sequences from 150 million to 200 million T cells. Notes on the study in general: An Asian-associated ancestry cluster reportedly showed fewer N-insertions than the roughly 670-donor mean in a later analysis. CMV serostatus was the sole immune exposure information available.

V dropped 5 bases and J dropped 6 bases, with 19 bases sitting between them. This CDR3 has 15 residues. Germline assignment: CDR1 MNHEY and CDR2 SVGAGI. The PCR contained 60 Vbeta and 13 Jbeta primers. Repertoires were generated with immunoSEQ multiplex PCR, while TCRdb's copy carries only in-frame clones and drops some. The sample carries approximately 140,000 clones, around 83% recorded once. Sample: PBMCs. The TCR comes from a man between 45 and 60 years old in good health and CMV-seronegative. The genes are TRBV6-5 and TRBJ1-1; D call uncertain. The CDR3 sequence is CASSPRGKGSAEAFF. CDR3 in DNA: TGTGCCAGCAGTCCTCGGGGTAAGGGCTCGGCTGAAGCTTTCTTT.